Presented here are 16 T cell receptor beta chains from one specimen sequenced in a study of CD8 T cells in ankylosing spondylitis (dated by TCRdb to about 2017). Library creation used 5' RACE. Sequencing relied on an Illumina HiSeq 2500. TCRdb redid the processing of the public reads, applying fastp at Q25 and MiXCR, and retained in-frame beta chains. Rows with a matching CDR3 protein are joined into one entry that keeps the most common DNA and genes. For this sample the table gives 150,000 or so distinct CDR3 sequences, of which approximately 10% were detected only once. The leading ten clones occupy 25% to 30% of the sample. The sequenced sample consisted of blood, either unsorted or a sorted T cell fraction (not recorded which). Every receptor here comes from a male donor with ankylosing spondylitis or in good health (not recorded which).

This clonotype was seen many times. This rearrangement joins TRBV5-1 to TRBJ2-5; D gene unclear. Germline V CDR1 and CDR2: SGHRS, YFSETQ. Trimming pared 5 bases from V and 0 bases from J, leaving 11 bases between. The CDR3 runs to 14 residues. Here the CDR3 reads CASRPPRDQETQYF. DNA for the CDR3: TGCGCCAGCAGGCCCCCAAGGGACCAAGAGACCCAGTACTTC. The complete variable domain, with remaining parts taken from reference TRBV5-1 and TRBJ2-5, reads KAGVTQTPRYLIKTRGQQVTLSCSPISGHRSVSWYQQTPGQGLQFLFEYFSETQRNKGNFPGRFSGRQFSNSRSEMNVSTLELGDSALYLCASRPPRDQETQYFGPGTRLLVL.

This clonotype was seen more than once but under ten times. The genes are TRBV12-3 or TRBV12-4 and TRBJ1-2, with TRBD1 as a possible D gene (6 bases). CDR3 length equals 12 residues. The V gene lost 2 bases and the J gene lost 8 bases, with 9 bases spanning the gap. The CDR3, as DNA: TGTGCCAGCAGTTTACCGGGACACGGCTACACCTTC. Residues: CASSLPGHGYTF.

This clonotype was detected many times. V is TRBV20-1 and J is TRBJ2-3; D ambiguous. The V and J ends lost 4 bases and 3 bases respectively, with 20 bases between them. CDR1 DFQATT and CDR2 SNEGSKA come from the germline V gene (reference sequence). This CDR3 spans 16 amino acids. The CDR3 DNA reads TGCAGTGCTACGTCCCCTGACCCAGGTGGTACAGATACGCAGTATTTT. It codes for CSATSPDPGGTDTQYF.

The genes are TRBV5-1 and TRBJ2-5; TRBD2 agrees at 9 bases. Germline loops: CDR1 SGHRS, CDR2 YFSETQ. With V trimmed by 9 bases and J by 5 bases, 11 bases remained unmatched. CDR3 length: 14 amino acids. The CDR3 bases are TGCGCCACCGCGGGTAGCGGGAGTGAGGAGACCCAGTACTTC. Translation: CATAGSGSEETQYF.

This clonotype was counted ten times or more. The rearrangement uses TRBV20-1 and TRBJ1-3, with 7 nucleotides matching TRBD1. Germline V lookup: CDR1 DFQATT, CDR2 SNEGSKA (reference sequence). The CDR3 runs to 15 residues. V lost 6 bases to trimming and J lost 0 bases; unmatched junction nucleotides: 8. The CDR3 here is CSATDRVLSGNTIYF. The CDR3 DNA reads as TGCAGTGCCACTGACAGGGTTCTCTCTGGAAACACCATATATTTT.

This clonotype occurred many times. The rearrangement links TRBV5-1 to TRBJ2-7, with no clear D. CDR1 is SGHRS, CDR2 YFSETQ, per germline. The CDR3 has 13 residues. V was shortened by 0 bases and J by 9 bases, with 13 bases between the two germline ends. CDR3 protein: CASSLGDILTQYF. As DNA, the CDR3 is TGCGCCAGCAGCTTGGGTGACATTTTGACGCAGTACTTC.

The chain carries TRBV29-1 and TRBJ2-3; the match to TRBD1 covers 8 bases. CDR1 and CDR2 from the germline V gene are SQVTM and ANQGSEA. The CDR3 consists of 14 residues. Germline trimming cut 4 bases from V and 4 bases from J; bases unmatched to any gene: 7. CDR3 in amino acids: CSVGPGGNADTQYF. CDR3 nucleotides: TGCAGCGTTGGGCCAGGGGGCAATGCAGATACGCAGTATTTT.

This clonotype showed up just a few times. This sequence joins TRBV6-1 and TRBJ2-7; possibly TRBD1 for D (6 bases). Trimming left V 6 bases short and J 1 base short, with 16 bases between. The CDR3 is 15 amino acids. In germline, CDR1 is MNHNS, CDR2 SASEGT. CDR3 sequence (DNA): TGTGCCAGCAGCGTACACCGGGACATGTCCTACGAGCAGTACTTC. It encodes CASSVHRDMSYEQYF.

This clonotype was detected many times. The CDR3 protein is CASSLDYSNIQYF. In nucleotides, the CDR3 is TGTGCCAGCAGCTTGGACTATTCCAACATTCAGTACTTC. This chain uses TRBV5-8 with TRBJ2-4, with D unresolved. Germline V CDR1 and CDR2: SGHTS, YDEGEE. This CDR3 is built from 13 residues. V lost 0 bases to trimming and J lost 7 bases, with 8 bases between them. Full variable domain (missing parts from reference TRBV5-8 and TRBJ2-4): EAGVTQSPTHLIKTRGQQATLRCSPISGHTSVYWYQQALGLGLQFLLWYDEGEERNRGNFPPRFSGRQFPNYSSELNVNALELEDSALYLCASSLDYSNIQYFGAGTRLSVL.

This clonotype has only a few counts. V usage is TRBV18 and J usage is TRBJ2-1, with 10 nucleotides matching TRBD2. From germline, CDR1 is KGHSH and CDR2 LQKENI. J was trimmed by 5 bases and V by 5 bases; bases with no gene match: 6. CDR3 size: 15 residues. The DNA for the CDR3 is TGTGCCAGCTCATCTCTCGGACTAGCGGACAATGAGCAGTTCTTC. Amino acid sequence: CASSSLGLADNEQFF.

This clonotype was seen only a few times. The chain carries TRBV7-2 and TRBJ1-2, with unresolved D. This CDR3 contains 13 residues. Trimming removed 4 bases at V and 4 bases at J, with 10 bases between. CDR1 is SGHTA, CDR2 FQGNSA, per germline. In nucleotides, the CDR3 is TGTGCCAGCAGCTCATCAAGGGCCTATGGCTACACCTTC. Translating it yields CASSSSRAYGYTF.

Only a few counts were recorded for this clonotype. The chain combines TRBV9 with TRBJ2-2; 9 bases are a match to TRBD1. The CDR3 runs 16 residues. Trimming removed 0 bases from V and 3 bases from J; junction bases left unmatched: 3. Germline loops: CDR1 SGDLS, CDR2 YYNGEE. The DNA for the CDR3 is TGTGCCAGCAGCGTAGTCGGGACAGGGTACACCGGGGAGCTGTTTTTT. Its protein product is CASSVVGTGYTGELFF.

Ten or more counts support this clonotype. The junction departs from germline at one end; a sequencing error may be responsible. The V gene is TRBV30, the J gene TRBJ2-1, with 9 nucleotides matching TRBD2. The germline gives CDR1 GTSNPN, CDR2 SVGIG (reference sequence). This CDR3 has 11 residues. CDR3 DNA sequence: TGTGCCTGGATGGAGCGGGAGGTTCTAGTCTTC. Translated: CAWMEREVLVF.

This clonotype was seen many times. An end of the junction differs from the germline gene, which may be a read error. The chain is built from TRBV5-8 and TRBJ2-5; D remains unclear. The CDR3 totals 10 residues. From germline, CDR1 is SGHTS and CDR2 YDEGEE. The CDR3 DNA sequence: TGTGCCAGCAGCTTGGATGAACTACTTTTC. Encoded protein: CASSLDELLF.

This chain joins TRBV29-1 and TRBJ2-1; D assignment may be TRBD1 or TRBD2 (5 bases each). This CDR3 is built from 14 residues. The germline V and J ends were trimmed by 4 bases and 4 bases, with 14 bases remaining between them. The germline gives CDR1 SQVTM, CDR2 ANQGSEA. The CDR3 DNA follows: TGCAGCGTTGGGGTGGGACCCTTGTACAATGAGCAGTTCTTC. Translation gives CSVGVGPLYNEQFF.

A few counts support this clonotype. J is TRBJ2-3 and V is TRBV24-1, with a tentative D call TRBD2 (6 bases). The CDR3 spans 16 residues. Per germline, CDR1 KGHDR and CDR2 SFDVKD. Trimming cost V 3 bases and J 0 bases, with 12 bases left between them. CDR3 bases: TGTGCCACCAGTGATCCGGGGGTTACAAGCACAGATACGCAGTATTTT. It encodes CATSDPGVTSTDTQYF.